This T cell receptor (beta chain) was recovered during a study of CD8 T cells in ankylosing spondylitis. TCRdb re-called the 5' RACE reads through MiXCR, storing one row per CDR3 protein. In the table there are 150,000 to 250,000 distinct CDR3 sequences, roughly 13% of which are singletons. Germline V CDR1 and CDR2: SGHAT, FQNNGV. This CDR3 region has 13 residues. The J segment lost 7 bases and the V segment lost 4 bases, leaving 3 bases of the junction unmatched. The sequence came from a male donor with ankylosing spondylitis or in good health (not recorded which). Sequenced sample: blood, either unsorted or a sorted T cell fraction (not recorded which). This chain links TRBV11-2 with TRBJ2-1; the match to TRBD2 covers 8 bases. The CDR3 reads CASSSGGANEQFF. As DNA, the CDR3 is TGTGCCAGCAGCTCCGGGGGGGCAAATGAGCAGTTCTTC.